This T cell receptor beta chain derives from a study of blood T cells in healthy people across ages. Through a sample-barcoded 5' primer and a J-beta primer mix, a second PCR was run for roughly 7 to 12 cycles. Each CDR3 protein is one row after TCRdb ran MiXCR on the 5' RACE reads. In the table there are about 800,000 distinct CDR3 sequences, approximately 25% of which are singletons. V dropped 0 bases and J dropped 10 bases, with 4 bases sitting between them. This CDR3 has 12 residues. Germline V gene sequence: CDR1 MNHEY, CDR2 SVGAGI. In its sample, this clonotype was seen a few times. A further study also used this sample, focusing on T cells of mothers and their children.

This receptor was obtained from a boy between 5 and 17 years old in good health. V gene TRBV6-5 combines with J gene TRBJ1-6; no firm D call. The sequenced sample was blood. CDR3 residues: CASSYSDSPLHF. As DNA, the CDR3 is TGTGCCAGCAGTTACTCGGACTCACCCCTCCACTTT.